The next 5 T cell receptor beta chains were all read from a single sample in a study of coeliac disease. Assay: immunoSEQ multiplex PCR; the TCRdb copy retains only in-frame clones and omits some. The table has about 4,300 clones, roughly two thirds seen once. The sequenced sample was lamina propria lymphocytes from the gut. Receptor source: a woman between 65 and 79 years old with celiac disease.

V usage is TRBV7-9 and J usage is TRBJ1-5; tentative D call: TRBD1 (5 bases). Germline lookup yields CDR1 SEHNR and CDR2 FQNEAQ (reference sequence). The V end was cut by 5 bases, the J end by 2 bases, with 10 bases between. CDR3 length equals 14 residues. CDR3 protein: CASSATGGNQPQHF. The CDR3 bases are TGTGCCAGCAGCGCCACGGGGGGCAATCAGCCCCAGCATTTT. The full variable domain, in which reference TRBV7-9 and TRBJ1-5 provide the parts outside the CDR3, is DTGVSQNPRHKITKRGQNVTFRCDPISEHNRLYWYRQTLGQGPEFLTYFQNEAQLEKSRLLSDRFSAERPKGSFSTLEIQRTEQGDSAMYLCASSATGGNQPQHFGDGTRLSIL.

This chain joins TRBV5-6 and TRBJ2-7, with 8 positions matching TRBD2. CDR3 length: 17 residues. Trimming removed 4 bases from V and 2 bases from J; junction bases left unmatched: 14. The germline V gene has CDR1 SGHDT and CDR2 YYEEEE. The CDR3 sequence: CASSRMGGGGGTYEQYF. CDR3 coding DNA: TGTGCCAGCAGCCGCATGGGAGGAGGCGGGGGGACCTACGAGCAGTACTTC.

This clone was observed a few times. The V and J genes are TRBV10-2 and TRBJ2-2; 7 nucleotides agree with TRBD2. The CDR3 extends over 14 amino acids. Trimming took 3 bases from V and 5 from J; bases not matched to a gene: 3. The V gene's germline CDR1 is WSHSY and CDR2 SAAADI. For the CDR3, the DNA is TGCGCCAGCAGTGATACTAGCGTAACCGGGGAGCTGTTTTTT. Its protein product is CASSDTSVTGELFF.

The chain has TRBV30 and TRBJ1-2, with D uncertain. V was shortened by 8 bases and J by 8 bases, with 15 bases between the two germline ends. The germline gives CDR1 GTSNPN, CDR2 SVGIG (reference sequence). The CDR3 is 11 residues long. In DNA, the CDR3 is TGTGCCGCCCCCGCGGTGAGGGGCTACACCTTC. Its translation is CAAPAVRGYTF.

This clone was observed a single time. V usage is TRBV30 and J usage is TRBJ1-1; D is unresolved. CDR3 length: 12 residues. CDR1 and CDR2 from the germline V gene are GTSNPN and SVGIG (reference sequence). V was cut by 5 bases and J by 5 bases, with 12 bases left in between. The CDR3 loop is CAWDGEQTEAFF. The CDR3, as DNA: TGTGCCTGGGACGGTGAACAGACTGAAGCTTTCTTT.